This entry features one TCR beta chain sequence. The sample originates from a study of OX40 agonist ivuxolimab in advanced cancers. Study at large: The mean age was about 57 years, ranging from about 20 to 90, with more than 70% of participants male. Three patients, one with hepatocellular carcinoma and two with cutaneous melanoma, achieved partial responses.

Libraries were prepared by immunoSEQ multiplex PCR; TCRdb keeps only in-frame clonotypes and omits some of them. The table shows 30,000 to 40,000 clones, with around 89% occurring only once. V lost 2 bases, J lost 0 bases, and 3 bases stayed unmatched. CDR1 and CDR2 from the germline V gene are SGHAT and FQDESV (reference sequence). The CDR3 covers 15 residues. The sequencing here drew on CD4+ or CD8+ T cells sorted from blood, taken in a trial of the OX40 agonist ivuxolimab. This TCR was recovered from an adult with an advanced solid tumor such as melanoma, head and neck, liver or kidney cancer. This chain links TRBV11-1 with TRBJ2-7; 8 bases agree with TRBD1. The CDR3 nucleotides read TGTGCCAGCAGCTTAATACAGGGGGTCTCCTACGAGCAGTACTTC. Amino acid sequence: CASSLIQGVSYEQYF.